This TCR beta chain is from a study of T cell responses to AZD1222 COVID-19 vaccine. Findings of the study overall: The peak T cell response came first, and repertoires were sampled only after it. Regions left unmutated in variants are reportedly the target of nearly half of spike-specific TCRs.

Germline V gene lookup returns CDR1 MNHNY and CDR2 SVGAGI (reference sequence). Trimming took off 8 bases at V and 0 bases at J, with 11 bases between the two ends. CDR3 length: 14 amino acids. About this clone: What it binds is unknown.

Some clones are missing from TCRdb's copy, which holds only in-frame ones; the method was immunoSEQ multiplex PCR. The sample comprises 130,000 to 150,000 clones, around four fifths of which are singletons, and about 3.8% rests with the top ten. The sequenced sample was peripheral blood, obtained on day 0 of MenACWY control vaccination. This chain links TRBV6-6 with TRBJ1-5; D possibly corresponds to TRBD1 (5 bases). This receptor was taken from an adult in good health. The CDR3 is CASQGHYSNQPQHF. The CDR3 DNA reads TGTGCCAGCCAAGGACATTATAGCAATCAGCCCCAGCATTTT.